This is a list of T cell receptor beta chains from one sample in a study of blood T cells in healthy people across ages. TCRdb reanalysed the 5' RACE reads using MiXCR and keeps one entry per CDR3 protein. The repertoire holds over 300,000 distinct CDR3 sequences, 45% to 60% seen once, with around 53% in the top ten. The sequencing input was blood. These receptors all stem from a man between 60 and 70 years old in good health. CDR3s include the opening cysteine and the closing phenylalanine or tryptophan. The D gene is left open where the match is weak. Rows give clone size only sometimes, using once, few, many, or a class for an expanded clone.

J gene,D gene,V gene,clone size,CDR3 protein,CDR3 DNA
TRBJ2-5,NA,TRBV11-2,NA,CASAPGLQETQYF,TGTGCCAGCGCCCCGGGACTTCAAGAGACCCAGTACTTC
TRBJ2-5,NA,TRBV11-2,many,CASSSSVGKETQYF,TGTGCCAGCAGTTCTTCAGTAGGGAAAGAGACCCAGTACTTC
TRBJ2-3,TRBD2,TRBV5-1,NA,CASSPVRGGDTQYF,TGCGCCAGCAGCCCGGTCCGCGGGGGAGATACGCAGTATTTT
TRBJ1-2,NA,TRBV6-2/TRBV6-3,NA,CASTLQGTGYGYTF,TGTGCCAGCACCCTACAGGGAACGGGCTATGGCTACACCTTC
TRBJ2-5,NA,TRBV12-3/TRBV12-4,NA,CASNKEVSSQETQYF,TGTGCCAGCAACAAGGAGGTCTCAAGCCAAGAGACCCAGTACTTC
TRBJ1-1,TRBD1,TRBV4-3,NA,CASSQEWAGQSEAFF,TGCGCCAGCAGCCAAGAGTGGGCGGGACAGTCTGAAGCTTTCTTT
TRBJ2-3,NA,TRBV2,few,CASSGREPSTDTQYF,TGTGCCAGCAGCGGCCGGGAGCCCAGCACAGATACGCAGTATTTT
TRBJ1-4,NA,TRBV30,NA,CAWRGKGGGEKLFF,TGTGCCTGGAGGGGGAAAGGGGGAGGTGAAAAACTGTTTTTT
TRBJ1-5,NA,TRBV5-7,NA,CASSGINQPQHF,TGTGCCAGCAGCGGTATTAATCAGCCCCAGCATTTT
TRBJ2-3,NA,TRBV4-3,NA,CASSRTRQEADTQFF,TGCGCCAGCAGCCGGACGCGCCAAGAGGCAGATACGCAGTTTTTT
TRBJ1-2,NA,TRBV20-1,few,CSAILGFSRGGNYGYTF,TGCAGTGCTATACTCGGCTTTTCCAGGGGCGGTAACTATGGCTACACCTTC
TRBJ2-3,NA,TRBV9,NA,CASSVASQGSDTQYF,TGTGCCAGCAGCGTAGCATCTCAGGGTTCAGATACGCAGTATTTT
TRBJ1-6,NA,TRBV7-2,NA,CASSSRDFGAWSGSPLHF,TGTGCCAGCAGCTCCCGGGACTTCGGCGCTTGGAGTGGTTCACCCCTCCACTTT
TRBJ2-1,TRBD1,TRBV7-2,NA,CASRPDRGSYNEQFF,TGTGCCAGCAGACCTGACAGGGGGTCTTACAATGAGCAGTTCTTC
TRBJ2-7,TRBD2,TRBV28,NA,CASVMAGANSYNEQYF,TGTGCCAGCGTGATGGCGGGAGCAAACTCCTACAATGAGCAGTACTTC
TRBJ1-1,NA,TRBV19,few,CASSSRTRLNTEAFF,TGTGCCAGTAGTTCTAGGACACGACTGAACACTGAAGCTTTCTTT
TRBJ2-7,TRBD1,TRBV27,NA,CASSFTLAGTAKSIPYEQYF,TGTGCCAGCAGTTTTACGCTAGCCGGGACAGCGAAATCAATACCCTACGAGCAGTACTTC
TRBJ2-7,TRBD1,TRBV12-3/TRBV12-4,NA,CASSQGGRMTYEQYF,TGTGCCAGCAGCCAAGGGGGCAGGATGACCTACGAGCAGTACTTC
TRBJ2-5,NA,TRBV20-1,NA,CSVRGSGRETQYF,TGCAGTGTGAGGGGGTCAGGACGAGAGACCCAGTACTTC
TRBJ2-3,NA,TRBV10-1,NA,CASSESRAGISTDTQYF,TGCGCCAGCAGTGAGTCGCGGGCGGGGATTAGCACAGATACGCAGTATTTT
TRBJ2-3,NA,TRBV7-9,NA,CASSGTLTDTQYF,TGTGCCAGCAGCGGGACTCTCACAGATACGCAGTATTTT
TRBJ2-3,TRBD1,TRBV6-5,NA,CASSGQGGDTQYF,TGTGCCAGCAGTGGACAGGGGGGAGATACGCAGTATTTT
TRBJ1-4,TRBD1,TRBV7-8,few,CASSFGTGRELFF,TGTGCCAGCAGCTTTGGGACAGGGAGGGAACTGTTTTTT
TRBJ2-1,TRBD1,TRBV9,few,CASSPTRDRGSRGEQFF,TGTGCCAGCAGCCCAACCAGAGACAGGGGGTCAAGGGGTGAGCAGTTCTTC
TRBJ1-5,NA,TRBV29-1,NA,CSAVGTNANQPQHF,TGCAGCGCCGTCGGGACAAATGCTAATCAGCCCCAGCATTTT
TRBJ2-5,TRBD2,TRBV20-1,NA,CSARDPRGVHNEQYF,TGCAGTGCTAGAGATCCACGGGGGGTGCACAATGAGCAGTACTTC
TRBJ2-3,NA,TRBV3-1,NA,CASSQGTGPQYF,TGTGCCAGCAGCCAAGGCACGGGGCCGCAGTATTTT
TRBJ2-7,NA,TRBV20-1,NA,CSARESNSDRPYEQYF,TGCAGTGCTAGGGAGAGTAATTCGGACAGACCGTACGAGCAGTACTTC
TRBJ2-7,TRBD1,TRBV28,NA,CASSLDRVRYEQYF,TGTGCCAGCAGTTTGGACAGGGTAAGGTACGAGCAGTACTTC
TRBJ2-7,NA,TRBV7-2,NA,CACSPGTVTYEQYF,TGTGCCTGCAGCCCCGGGACGGTGACCTACGAGCAGTACTTC
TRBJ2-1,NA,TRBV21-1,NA,CASSKLGRTGWDNEQFF,TGTGCCAGCAGCAAGTTGGGAAGGACAGGGTGGGACAATGAGCAGTTCTTC
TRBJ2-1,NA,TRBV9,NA,CASSVDGARQFF,TGTGCCAGCAGCGTAGACGGGGCGCGGCAGTTCTTC
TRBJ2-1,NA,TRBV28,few,CASSRAGTREQFF,TGTGCCAGCAGTAGGGCGGGGACCAGGGAGCAGTTCTTC
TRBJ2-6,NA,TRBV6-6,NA,CASNSEGSGANVLTF,TGTGCCAGCAACTCCGAGGGCTCTGGGGCCAACGTCCTGACTTTC
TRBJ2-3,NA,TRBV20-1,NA,CSARDFVTDTQYF,TGCAGTGCTAGAGATTTCGTCACAGATACGCAGTATTTT
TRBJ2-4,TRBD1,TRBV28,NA,CASSYLSRTGGNKRIKNIQYF,TGTGCCAGCAGTTACTTATCCAGGACAGGGGGGAATAAGCGGATCAAAAACATTCAGTACTTC
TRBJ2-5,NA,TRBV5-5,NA,CASSLSVGVSYF,TGTGCCAGCAGCTTGTCTGTAGGGGTTTCGTACTTC
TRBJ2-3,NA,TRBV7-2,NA,CASSLALGLDLGDTQYF,TGTGCCAGCAGCCTCGCTTTGGGACTCGACCTCGGCGATACGCAGTATTTT
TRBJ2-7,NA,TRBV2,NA,CASSAGGYEQYF,TGTGCCAGCAGCGCCGGGGGTTACGAGCAGTACTTC
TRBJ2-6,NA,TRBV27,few,CASSEGVSGANVLTF,TGTGCCAGCAGTGAGGGTGTCTCTGGGGCCAACGTCCTGACTTTC
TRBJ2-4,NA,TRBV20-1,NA,CSARGQTVDIQYF,TGCAGTGCTAGGGGCCAGACGGTGGACATTCAGTACTTC
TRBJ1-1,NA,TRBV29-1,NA,CSVVVGANTKAFF,TGCAGCGTTGTAGTCGGAGCCAACACCAAAGCTTTCTTT
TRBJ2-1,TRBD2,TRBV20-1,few,CSAPGNLAVGSEQFF,TGCAGTGCGCCAGGGAATCTAGCGGTGGGAAGTGAGCAGTTCTTC
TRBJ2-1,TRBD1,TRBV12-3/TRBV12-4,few,CASSTGTGSKNEQFF,TGTGCCAGCAGCACCGGGACAGGGTCGAAGAATGAGCAGTTCTTC
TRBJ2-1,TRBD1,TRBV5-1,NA,CASSPQGSGGNNEQFF,TGCGCCAGCAGCCCACAGGGGAGTGGGGGTAACAATGAGCAGTTCTTC
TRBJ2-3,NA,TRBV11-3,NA,CASSPRTPAGAQYF,TGTGCCAGCAGCCCCAGGACTCCCGCCGGAGCGCAGTATTTT
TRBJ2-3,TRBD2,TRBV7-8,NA,CASSYFREEETDTQYF,TGTGCCAGCAGTTATTTTCGGGAGGAGGAGACAGATACGCAGTATTTT
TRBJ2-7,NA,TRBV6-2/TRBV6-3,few,CASRPNKPTSYEQYF,TGTGCCAGCAGACCCAATAAACCGACCTCCTACGAGCAGTACTTC
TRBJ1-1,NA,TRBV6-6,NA,CASSKDGFYTAFF,TGTGCCAGCAGCAAGGACGGATTCTACACCGCTTTCTTT
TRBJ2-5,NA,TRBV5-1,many,CASSAALTRQETQYF,TGCGCCAGCAGCGCGGCCCTGACTAGACAAGAGACCCAGTACTTC
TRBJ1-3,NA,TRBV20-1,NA,CSASKTASGNTIYF,TGCAGTGCTAGTAAAACAGCCTCTGGAAACACCATATATTTT
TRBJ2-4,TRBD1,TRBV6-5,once,CAGSTTGGLQNIQYF,TGTGCCGGCAGTACTACAGGGGGCTTGCAAAACATTCAGTACTTC
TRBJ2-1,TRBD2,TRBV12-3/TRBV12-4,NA,CASSLASLGGRGYNEQFF,TGTGCCAGCAGTTTAGCTTCCCTAGGCGGGAGAGGCTACAATGAGCAGTTCTTC
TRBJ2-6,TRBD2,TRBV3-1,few,CASSQGGVGANVLTF,TGTGCCAGCAGCCAGGGAGGGGTTGGGGCCAACGTCCTGACTTTC
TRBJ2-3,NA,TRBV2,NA,CASSVTIPTDTQYF,TGTGCCAGCAGTGTGACCATTCCTACAGATACGCAGTATTTT
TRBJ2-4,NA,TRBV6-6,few,CASRGYVDIQYF,TGTGCCAGTCGGGGGTACGTTGACATTCAGTACTTC
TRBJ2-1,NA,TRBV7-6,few,CASSLLGANNEQFF,TGTGCCAGCAGCTTGCTCGGGGCTAACAATGAGCAGTTCTTC
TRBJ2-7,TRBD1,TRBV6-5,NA,CASSYTGQTYEQYF,TGTGCCAGCAGTTACACGGGACAGACCTACGAGCAGTACTTC
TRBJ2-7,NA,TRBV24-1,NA,CATSDTRGKRYEQYF,TGTGCCACCAGTGATACCCGGGGTAAACGCTACGAGCAGTACTTC